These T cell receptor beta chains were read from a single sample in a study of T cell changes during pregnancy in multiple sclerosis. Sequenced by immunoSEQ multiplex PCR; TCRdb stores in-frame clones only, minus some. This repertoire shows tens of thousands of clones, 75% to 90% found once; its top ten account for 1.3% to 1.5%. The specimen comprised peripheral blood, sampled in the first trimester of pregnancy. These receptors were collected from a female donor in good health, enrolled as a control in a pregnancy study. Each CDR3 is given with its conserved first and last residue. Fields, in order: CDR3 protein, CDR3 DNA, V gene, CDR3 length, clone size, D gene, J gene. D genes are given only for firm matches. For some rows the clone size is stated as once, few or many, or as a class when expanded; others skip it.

CASSPDRGPGGYTF TGTGCCAGCTCACCTGACAGGGGTCCGGGTGGCTACACCTTC TRBV18 14 NA TRBD1 TRBJ1-2
CASSWGTGMNTEAFF TGTGCCAGCAGCTGGGGGACAGGCATGAACACTGAAGCTTTCTTT TRBV5-6 15 NA TRBD1 TRBJ1-1
CASSPGTGKNSYEQYF TGCGCCAGCAGCCCCGGGACAGGAAAAAACTCCTACGAGCAGTACTTC TRBV5-1 16 NA TRBD1 TRBJ2-7
CASRTGSYEQYF TGTGCCAGCAGGACAGGCTCCTACGAGCAGTACTTC TRBV6-6 12 NA NA TRBJ2-7
CASSRLGGDHHEQYF TGTGCCAGCAGCCGCCTAGGAGGGGATCACCACGAGCAGTACTTC TRBV11-3 15 NA NA TRBJ2-7
CASSPRQGGDTGELFF TGTGCCAGCAGCCCCAGACAGGGCGGGGATACCGGGGAGCTGTTTTTT TRBV5-4 16 once NA TRBJ2-2
CASSPSGSNTGELFF TGTGCCAGCTCACCTAGCGGGAGTAACACCGGGGAGCTGTTTTTT TRBV18 15 NA TRBD2 TRBJ2-2
CASSLGAGEIEQFF TGTGCCAGCAGCTTGGGTGCGGGCGAAATTGAGCAGTTCTTC TRBV5-6 14 NA NA TRBJ2-1
CASSHDRARGALHF TGTGCCAGCAGTCATGACAGAGCTCGGGGGGCCCTCCACTTT TRBV2 14 NA NA TRBJ1-6
CASSPWDRVGNSPLHF TGTGCCAGCAGTCCCTGGGACAGGGTGGGCAATTCACCCCTCCACTTT TRBV27 16 NA TRBD1 TRBJ1-6
CASRRDSATNEKLFF TGTGCCAGCAGACGGGACAGTGCAACTAATGAAAAACTGTTTTTT TRBV28 15 NA TRBD1 TRBJ1-4
CASSSRGEGRDTQYF TGTGCCAGCAGCTCTCGCGGGGAGGGGAGGGATACGCAGTATTTT TRBV7-3 15 NA TRBD2 TRBJ2-3
CASSLERSSYEQYF TGTGCCAGCAGCTTAGAACGGTCCTCCTACGAGCAGTACTTC TRBV11-2 14 NA NA TRBJ2-7
CASSQGVHEQFF TGTGCCAGCAGTCAAGGAGTTCACGAGCAGTTCTTC TRBV28 12 NA NA TRBJ2-1
CSVGQSSYEQYF TGCAGCGTTGGACAGTCCTCCTACGAGCAGTACTTC TRBV29-1 12 NA NA TRBJ2-7
CASSLFQQVYNEQFF TGTGCCAGCAGCTTGTTCCAGCAGGTTTACAATGAGCAGTTCTTC TRBV5-5 15 NA NA TRBJ2-1
CASRRQSGSGNTIYF TGTGCCAGCAGACGACAGTCCGGCTCTGGAAACACCATATATTTT TRBV6-5 15 NA NA TRBJ1-3
CASSSGQGADIQYF TGTGCCAGCAGCTCGGGACAGGGCGCGGACATTCAGTACTTC TRBV5-6 14 once TRBD1 TRBJ2-4
CASSMYGGTEAFF TGTGCCAGTAGTATGTACGGTGGCACTGAAGCTTTCTTT TRBV19 13 once NA TRBJ1-1
CASSLDLGGSEAFF TGTGCCAGCAGCTTAGACCTCGGGGGTAGCGAAGCTTTCTTT TRBV7-2 14 NA NA TRBJ1-1
CASRKGTVTNEKLFF TGTGCCAGCAGAAAAGGGACAGTTACTAATGAAAAACTGTTTTTT TRBV6-5 15 NA TRBD1 TRBJ1-4
CASSTTGRLNNEQFF TGCGCCAGCAGCACGACAGGGCGATTGAACAATGAGCAGTTCTTC TRBV5-1 15 NA TRBD1 TRBJ2-1
CASSPSSTDTQYF TGTGCCAGCAGCCCCTCTAGCACAGATACGCAGTATTTT TRBV7-9 13 NA NA TRBJ2-3
CSVPGQGVDTQYF TGCAGCGTCCCGGGACAGGGGGTAGATACGCAGTATTTT TRBV29-1 13 NA TRBD1 TRBJ2-3
CASSRHGNYNEQFF TGTGCCAGTAGTAGACACGGGAACTACAATGAGCAGTTCTTC TRBV19 14 NA NA TRBJ2-1
CASKTSGVGAGEQFF TGTGCCAGCAAGACTAGCGGGGTTGGGGCAGGTGAGCAGTTCTTC TRBV28 15 NA TRBD2 TRBJ2-1
CASSLLADFYEQYF TGTGCCAGCAGCCTATTGGCGGATTTTTACGAGCAGTACTTC TRBV28 14 NA NA TRBJ2-7
CASSTNREKYF TGTGCCAGCAGTACCAACAGGGAGAAGTACTTC TRBV28 11 NA NA TRBJ2-7
CASSPKGGTTEAFF TGTGCCAGCTCACCGAAGGGGGGGACCACTGAAGCTTTCTTT TRBV18 14 NA NA TRBJ1-1
CASSLAAGGGGTQYF TGTGCCAGCAGTCTCGCAGCGGGAGGAGGGGGGACGCAGTATTTT TRBV27 15 NA TRBD2 TRBJ2-3
CASSVNQGARGTDTQYF TGTGCCAGCAGCGTAAACCAGGGGGCAAGAGGAACAGATACGCAGTATTTT TRBV9 17 NA TRBD1 TRBJ2-3
CASSSGSNNEQFF TGTGCCAGCTCGTCCGGGAGCAACAATGAGCAGTTCTTC TRBV5-4 13 few NA TRBJ2-1
CASRGRAGGGTDTQYF TGTGCCAGCAGAGGGAGAGCGGGAGGTGGCACAGATACGCAGTATTTT TRBV2 16 NA TRBD2 TRBJ2-3
CASSIDPASNQPQHF TGTGCCAGTAGTATAGATCCAGCGAGCAATCAGCCCCAGCATTTT TRBV19 15 NA NA TRBJ1-5
CASSLRLAGTYNEQFF TGTGCCAGCAGCCTGCGACTAGCGGGGACCTACAATGAGCAGTTCTTC TRBV14 16 NA TRBD2 TRBJ2-1
CASADQENTEAFF TGCGCCAGCGCAGATCAGGAGAACACTGAAGCTTTCTTT TRBV5-1 13 few NA TRBJ1-1
CASSLRGEGGYTF TGTGCCAGCAGCTTAAGGGGGGAAGGTGGCTACACCTTC TRBV7-3 13 NA NA TRBJ1-2
CASKLDWPNNEQFF TGTGCCAGCAAACTAGACTGGCCGAACAATGAGCAGTTCTTC TRBV7-3 14 NA NA TRBJ2-1
CASSLGGYEQYF TGTGCCAGCAGCCTTGGAGGGTACGAGCAGTACTTC TRBV28 12 few NA TRBJ2-7
CASSYSPGGGYGYTF TGTGCCAGCAGTTACTCTCCCGGGGGTGGGTATGGCTACACCTTC TRBV6-5 15 NA NA TRBJ1-2
CASSRGKGQNTEAFF TGTGCCAGCAGCAGGGGCAAGGGACAGAACACTGAAGCTTTCTTT TRBV6-6 15 NA NA TRBJ1-1
CAWSVRTINYGYTF TGTGCCTGGAGTGTCAGAACAATAAACTATGGCTACACCTTC TRBV30 14 NA NA TRBJ1-2
CASSLDREQYF TGCGCCAGCAGCTTGGACAGGGAGCAGTACTTC TRBV5-1 11 NA NA TRBJ2-7
CASSQETSGAYEQYF TGCGCCAGCAGCCAAGAGACTAGCGGGGCCTACGAGCAGTACTTC TRBV4-1 15 NA TRBD2 TRBJ2-7
CASSLFEGEGTQYF TGTGCCAGCAGTTTATTTGAGGGGGAAGGGACCCAGTACTTC TRBV27 14 NA NA TRBJ2-5
CASSLAQASYGYTF TGTGCCAGCAGCTTAGCGCAAGCGAGCTATGGCTACACCTTC TRBV7-9 14 NA NA TRBJ1-2
CASSFGRVDQPQHF TGTGCCAGCAGCTTTGGCAGGGTGGATCAGCCCCAGCATTTT TRBV4-2 14 NA NA TRBJ1-5
CAWSGPGNTIYF TGTGCCTGGAGCGGTCCGGGAAACACCATATATTTT TRBV30 12 NA NA TRBJ1-3
CASSRTLGQSNQPQHF TGCGCCAGCAGCCGGACCCTTGGACAGAGCAATCAGCCCCAGCATTTT TRBV4-1 16 few NA TRBJ1-5
CASSEGGTFSGNTIYF TGTGCCAGCAGTGAAGGCGGGACCTTCTCTGGAAACACCATATATTTT TRBV6-1 16 NA NA TRBJ1-3
CASNEREGREQFF TGTGCCAGCAACGAAAGGGAGGGAAGGGAGCAGTTCTTC TRBV28 13 NA TRBD2 TRBJ2-1
CASSYLVTLYEQYF TGTGCCAGCAGCTACTTAGTCACGCTCTACGAGCAGTACTTC TRBV7-2 14 NA NA TRBJ2-7
CASSGGGGHEQFF TGTGCCAGCAGCGGAGGAGGGGGCCATGAGCAGTTCTTC TRBV13 13 NA NA TRBJ2-1